This TCR beta chain was recorded in a study of vaccination and CD4 T cells after COVID-19. For the study at large: Typically, post-vaccine samples were obtained a median approximately 72 days after dose two, within a range of 14 to 241.

From the PCR reads, TCRdb called clonotypes with MiXCR, one entry per CDR3 protein. The sample holds 20,000 to 30,000 distinct CDR3 sequences, around 53% seen once. Trimming removed 6 bases at V and 0 bases at J, with 14 bases between. This CDR3 comprises 15 residues. Germline V lookup: CDR1 SGHVS, CDR2 FQNEAQ. This clonotype was counted between two and nine times. Source: CD4+ T cells from blood, taken before SARS-CoV-2 vaccination. The chain recombines TRBV7-8 with TRBJ1-1, with a weak D call TRBD1 (6 bases). This receptor was obtained from a human donor who had recovered from COVID-19. The CDR3 DNA is TGTGCCAGCAGAGCACAGGGTCGCCTGAACACTGAAGCTTTCTTT. Its translation: CASRAQGRLNTEAFF.